This TCR beta chain was captured by sequencing in a study of cytomegalovirus exposure and HLA in healthy donors. CDR1 is SNHLY, CDR2 FYNNEI, per germline. The CDR3 covers 12 residues. Trimming left V 5 bases short and J 6 bases short, with 7 bases between. Amplification used 60 Vbeta primers and 13 Jbeta primers. Clones were read by immunoSEQ multiplex PCR, and TCRdb kept only the in-frame ones, dropping some. Of 100,000 to 130,000 clones detected, approximately 79% appear once; the ten largest clones hold approximately 14%. This TCR came from a woman aged 40-49 years in good health and CMV-seropositive. The chain uses TRBV2 and TRBJ2-2, with no clear D. Input material: PBMCs. The CDR3 sequence is CASSSVAGELFF. CDR3 nucleotide sequence: TGTGCCAGCAGTTCGGTGGCCGGGGAGCTGTTTTTT.